Detailed here is one T cell receptor (beta chain). A read error may explain this, as a much larger clone is one base away. Previously described methods with listed TCR primers produced the bulk TCR libraries. TCRdb redid the calling of the PCR reads with MiXCR, one entry per CDR3 protein. The sample lists about 97,000 distinct CDR3 sequences; approximately 25% were seen once. The data were obtained in a study of molecular identifiers for immune sequencing clone quantification. Germline V gene sequence: CDR1 MNHEY, CDR2 SMNVEV (reference sequence). V lost 5 bases to trimming and J lost 0 bases, with 8 bases between them. This CDR3 contains 13 residues. Sorting captured naive CD8 T cells as CD8+CD4-CCR7+CD45RA+.

The sample consisted of naive CD8+ T cells from blood, with Jurkat cell RNA spiked in. Specified subset: FACS-sorted CD8+CD4-CCR7+CD45RA+ naive T cells. This chain connects TRBV27 to TRBJ2-7, with D unresolved. This clonotype was obtained from a human donor in good health. Some libraries in this study had Jurkat cell RNA spiked in. CDR3 protein: CASSRATSYEQYF. The DNA of the CDR3 is TGTGCCAGCAGTCGGGCCACCTCCTACGAGCAGTACTTC.